This T cell receptor (beta chain) was captured by sequencing in a study of cytomegalovirus exposure and HLA in healthy donors. Trimming took 4 bases from V and 0 from J; bases not matched to a gene: 5. This CDR3 is built from 15 residues. Germline lookup yields CDR1 SGHRS and CDR2 YFSETQ. PCR involved 60 Vbeta and 13 Jbeta primers. Data came from immunoSEQ multiplex PCR; TCRdb stores just in-frame clones and leaves some out. Found here are roughly 150,000 clones, approximately 78% of them singletons; the top ten hold around 4.5%. Study results and limitations: CMV antigen specificity was confirmed in vitro for three CMV-associated chains. Researchers had no immune exposure information except CMV serostatus available.

Each of the donors was a healthy bone marrow donor. Concerning this clone: Its matching antigen is unknown.

The V gene is TRBV5-1, the J gene TRBJ1-2, with TRBD1 matching over 8 bases. The sequenced sample was PBMCs. This clonotype was sampled from a woman in her forties in good health and CMV-seropositive. In DNA, the CDR3 is TGCGCCAGCAGCCTCGGACAGGGAGCTAACTATGGCTACACCTTC. Translated: CASSLGQGANYGYTF.